The T cell receptor beta chain described here comes from a study of identifying expanded T cells in peripheral blood. No infections or other immune events were documented during collection. Profiled with immunoSEQ multiplex PCR; TCRdb holds only in-frame clones, not every one. The repertoire holds around 100,000 clones, with 87% as singletons. Per germline, CDR1 KGHSH and CDR2 LQKENI. The CDR3 is made up of 13 amino acids. Trimming removed 0 bases from V and 7 bases from J, with 10 bases in between. The sequence came from a person aged 18 to 70 in good health. The chain is built from TRBV18 and TRBJ2-7, with D hard to call. Sequencing was performed on blood. The CDR3 protein is CASSPPMSVEQYF. In DNA form, the CDR3 reads TGTGCCAGCTCACCACCTATGTCCGTTGAGCAGTACTTC.